Listed below are T cell receptor beta chains from one sample, sequenced in a study of identical twins. TCRdb recomputed calls from the 5' RACE reads with MiXCR, one row per CDR3 protein. The table has 400,000 to 500,000 distinct CDR3 sequences, approximately 17% seen once. The sample comprised naive T cells sorted from blood. Every receptor here comes from a man aged 45 to 65 in good health. Each CDR3 is given with its conserved first and last residue. The D gene is left open where the match is weak. The listing skips clone size in some rows; elsewhere it reads once, few, many or a size class.

v_gene,abundance,d_gene,j_gene,CDR3aa,CDR3nt
TRBV7-8,many,-,TRBJ2-5,CASSLGSTRDIQYF,TGTGCCAGCAGCTTAGGATCTACAAGAGATATCCAGTACTTC
TRBV5-1,-,TRBD1,TRBJ2-2,CASSYGQVRITGELFF,TGCGCCAGCAGCTACGGACAGGTTAGGATCACCGGGGAGCTGTTTTTT
TRBV6-2/TRBV6-3,-,-,TRBJ2-3,CASALTDTQYF,TGTGCCAGCGCGCTTACAGATACGCAGTATTTT
TRBV20-1,few,-,TRBJ2-5,CSASHPDTQETQYF,TGCAGTGCTAGCCACCCGGACACCCAAGAGACCCAGTACTTC
TRBV13,few,TRBD1,TRBJ1-1,CASSPWGRGDTEAFF,TGTGCCAGCAGCCCCTGGGGCAGGGGGGACACTGAAGCTTTCTTT
TRBV11-2,-,-,TRBJ2-7,CASSLSLASYEQYF,TGTGCCAGCAGCTTAAGTCTAGCGTCCTACGAGCAGTACTTC
TRBV5-1,many,TRBD1,TRBJ1-1,CASSLDRANTEAFF,TGCGCCAGCAGCTTAGACAGGGCTAACACTGAAGCTTTCTTT
TRBV4-3,many,TRBD1,TRBJ1-2,CASSQEGQGGARGYTF,TGCGCCAGCAGCCAAGAGGGGCAGGGGGGGGCCAGGGGCTACACCTTC
TRBV20-1,few,-,TRBJ1-1,CSASRGPVYREAFF,TGCAGTGCTAGCCGTGGACCAGTCTATCGGGAAGCTTTCTTT
TRBV6-1,few,-,TRBJ2-4,CASRRGGGTSKNIQYF,TGTGCCAGCAGAAGGGGGGGGGGTACGTCCAAAAACATTCAGTACTTC
TRBV20-1,-,-,TRBJ2-3,CSAPPFREPQYF,TGCAGTGCCCCCCCCTTCAGGGAGCCACAGTATTTT
TRBV7-9,few,-,TRBJ2-7,CASHASAEDEQYF,TGTGCCAGTCACGCATCTGCGGAGGACGAGCAGTACTTC
TRBV28,few,TRBD2,TRBJ2-7,CASKSGGAYEQYF,TGTGCCAGCAAGAGCGGGGGGGCCTACGAGCAGTACTTC
TRBV4-2,-,-,TRBJ2-1,CASSHLTGLNYNEQFF,TGTGCCAGCAGCCACCTCACCGGGCTTAATTACAATGAGCAGTTCTTC
TRBV6-5,-,-,TRBJ1-3,CASSYSGQNSGNTIYF,TGTGCCAGCAGTTACTCGGGACAAAACTCTGGAAACACCATATATTTT
TRBV7-9,few,TRBD2,TRBJ2-1,CASSIAGGSHNEQFF,TGTGCCAGCAGTATAGCGGGAGGGTCCCACAATGAGCAGTTCTTC
TRBV12-3/TRBV12-4,few,-,TRBJ2-2,CASSLWRMNTGELFF,TGTGCCAGCAGTTTATGGCGCATGAACACCGGGGAGCTGTTTTTT
TRBV10-3,many,TRBD1,TRBJ1-5,CAISETGGYQPQHF,TGTGCCATCAGTGAGACAGGGGGCTATCAGCCCCAGCATTTT
TRBV7-6,few,TRBD1,TRBJ2-3,CASSLDLRDRDRGIDTQYF,TGTGCCAGCAGCTTAGACTTGCGCGACAGGGACAGGGGGATAGATACGCAGTATTTT
TRBV20-1,few,TRBD1,TRBJ1-1,CSARDRDREAFF,TGCAGTGCTAGGGACAGGGACAGAGAAGCTTTCTTT
TRBV20-1,-,TRBD2,TRBJ2-3,CSARDLGGRISGTQYF,TGCAGTGCTAGAGATCTGGGCGGGAGGATCTCGGGTACGCAGTATTTT
TRBV11-2,-,TRBD1,TRBJ2-7,CASNRLARQGFDEQYF,TGTGCCAGCAATAGATTGGCTCGACAGGGGTTCGACGAGCAGTACTTC
TRBV20-1,-,-,TRBJ2-7,CSARDPQGYYEQYF,TGCAGTGCTAGAGATCCCCAGGGTTACTACGAGCAGTACTTC
TRBV28,-,TRBD2,TRBJ2-5,CASSKREDYQETQYF,TGTGCCAGCAGTAAGCGGGAGGACTACCAAGAGACCCAGTACTTC
TRBV4-3,-,-,TRBJ2-5,CASSQDIGWRDGEETQYF,TGCGCCAGCAGCCAAGATATCGGGTGGAGGGATGGGGAAGAGACCCAGTACTTC
TRBV7-2,few,-,TRBJ2-5,CASSPPGIGKKETQYF,TGTGCCAGCAGCCCCCCTGGGATCGGGAAGAAAGAGACCCAGTACTTC
TRBV29-1,many,TRBD1,TRBJ2-7,CSVADRVAEQYF,TGCAGCGTTGCAGACAGGGTGGCCGAGCAGTACTTC
TRBV4-2,-,TRBD2,TRBJ2-3,CASSFSGGASDTQYF,TGTGCCAGCAGCTTTAGCGGGGGGGCCTCAGATACGCAGTATTTT
TRBV4-3,many,-,TRBJ1-1,CASSQGSGNTEAFF,TGCGCCAGCAGCCAAGGATCCGGGAACACTGAAGCTTTCTTT
TRBV7-3,-,-,TRBJ1-1,CASSSYRNTEAFF,TGTGCCAGCAGCTCGTACAGGAACACTGAAGCTTTCTTT
TRBV6-1,-,TRBD1,TRBJ2-4,CASKARTGAHLAKNIQYF,TGTGCCAGCAAAGCTCGGACAGGGGCGCATCTAGCCAAAAACATTCAGTACTTC
TRBV20-1,few,-,TRBJ2-2,CSVLGENTGELFF,TGCAGTGTGTTGGGGGAGAACACCGGGGAGCTGTTTTTT
TRBV7-6,few,-,TRBJ1-1,CASSGPASTEAFF,TGTGCCAGCAGCGGGCCTGCTTCCACTGAAGCTTTCTTT
TRBV5-1,few,-,TRBJ1-6,CASRAVTRDSPLHF,TGCGCCAGCAGGGCCGTGACCCGGGATTCACCCCTCCACTTT
TRBV12-3/TRBV12-4,many,TRBD1,TRBJ1-2,CASSQTGTGYTF,TGTGCCAGCAGCCAGACAGGGACCGGCTACACCTTC
TRBV3-1,many,-,TRBJ2-7,CASSPPGALGGVNEQYF,TGTGCCAGCAGCCCCCCAGGGGCACTGGGGGGAGTGAACGAGCAGTACTTC
TRBV20-1,few,-,TRBJ1-5,CSASTGQNSNQPQHF,TGCAGTGCTAGCACAGGGCAAAATAGCAATCAGCCCCAGCATTTT
TRBV20-1,-,-,TRBJ2-3,CSARPQVYRTDTQYF,TGCAGTGCTAGACCCCAGGTGTATAGAACAGATACGCAGTATTTT
TRBV27,-,-,TRBJ2-2,CATGLTSTGELFF,TGTGCCACAGGATTGACTAGTACCGGGGAGCTGTTTTTT
TRBV5-1,many,-,TRBJ2-1,CASSRFFPRSVLLGTHNEQFF,TGCGCCAGCAGCCGATTCTTCCCCCGGTCAGTTCTTTTGGGGACTCACAATGAGCAGTTCTTC
TRBV21-1,-,-,TRBJ2-2,CASSVVHPRWATNTGELFF,TGTGCCAGCAGCGTTGTCCACCCTCGGTGGGCTACGAACACCGGGGAGCTGTTTTTT
TRBV2,-,-,TRBJ2-5,CASSDVGTSQETQYF,TGTGCCAGCAGTGACGTTGGGACGAGCCAAGAGACCCAGTACTTC
TRBV20-1,few,-,TRBJ2-5,CSARILEGPLETQYF,TGCAGTGCTAGGATCCTTGAGGGGCCCCTGGAGACCCAGTACTTC
TRBV29-1,many,-,TRBJ1-1,CSVTINTEAFF,TGCAGCGTTACCATCAACACTGAAGCTTTCTTT
TRBV20-1,-,-,TRBJ2-5,CSARDLAGGETQYF,TGCAGTGCTAGAGATCTGGCAGGTGGAGAGACCCAGTACTTC
TRBV18,few,-,TRBJ1-2,CASSPRGGRDVGSYGYTF,TGTGCCAGCTCACCAAGGGGCGGCAGGGACGTCGGGAGTTATGGCTACACCTTC
TRBV24-1,-,-,TRBJ2-1,CATSFGSAYNEQFF,TGTGCCACCAGTTTCGGGAGCGCCTACAATGAGCAGTTCTTC
TRBV27,few,TRBD2,TRBJ2-5,CASSPGTSGLETQYF,TGTGCCAGCAGTCCCGGGACTAGCGGGCTGGAGACCCAGTACTTC
TRBV6-5,few,TRBD2,TRBJ2-3,CASSSQRGPPNTQYF,TGTGCCAGCAGTTCTCAGCGGGGCCCCCCGAATACGCAGTATTTT
TRBV7-8,many,-,TRBJ1-2,CASSLSREGYGYTF,TGTGCCAGCAGCTTAAGCAGGGAAGGCTATGGCTACACCTTC
TRBV4-1,-,-,TRBJ1-2,CASSQALSGGKYGYTF,TGCGCCAGCAGCCAAGCCCTCTCGGGGGGCAAGTATGGCTACACCTTC
TRBV5-1,many,TRBD2,TRBJ2-1,CASSFAPGTSGGTKYNEQFF,TGCGCCAGCAGCTTTGCGCCCGGGACTAGCGGGGGGACCAAATACAATGAGCAGTTCTTC
TRBV27,many,TRBD1,TRBJ2-3,CASSLITWDRGLSDTQYF,TGTGCCAGCAGTCTCATCACCTGGGACAGGGGGCTCTCAGATACGCAGTATTTT
TRBV7-9,-,TRBD2,TRBJ2-3,CASSLAQVAGGTDTQYF,TGTGCCAGCAGCTTAGCCCAAGTAGCGGGAGGCACAGATACGCAGTATTTT
TRBV5-1,few,-,TRBJ2-5,CASSTDGQIQETQYF,TGCGCCAGCAGCACTGACGGACAGATACAAGAGACCCAGTACTTC
TRBV11-3,-,-,TRBJ2-1,CASSSGTLGSYNEQFF,TGTGCCAGCAGCTCCGGGACTCTGGGCTCCTACAATGAGCAGTTCTTC
TRBV29-1,-,-,TRBJ1-1,CSVDGGDEAFF,TGCAGCGTTGACGGGGGCGATGAAGCTTTCTTT
TRBV6-1,-,-,TRBJ2-6,CASSPLTGIPSGANVLTF,TGTGCCAGCAGTCCACTTACAGGGATACCTTCTGGGGCCAACGTCCTGACTTTC
TRBV9,-,TRBD2,TRBJ2-7,CASSVDGTSVYEQYF,TGTGCCAGCAGCGTAGATGGGACTAGCGTCTACGAGCAGTACTTC